One sample yielded the 25 T cell receptor beta chains listed below, sequenced in a study of spatial heterogeneity in lung cancer. Documented time point: sample taken at primary tumor resection. TCRdb fed the 5' RACE reads into MiXCR, producing one record per CDR3 protein. The table has some 3,200 distinct CDR3 sequences, roughly 4.6% seen once. The antigens these receptors bind are not known. Overall study results and limits: Mutation tallies in tumors tracked expanded intratumoral alpha and beta TCR counts.

This sample comprised lung tumor tissue, obtained at surgery. The origin of the receptors is a female donor with early-stage non-small cell lung cancer.

This clonotype was detected many times. This beta chain appears as a stray read in a library generated for alpha chains; its size is not informative. The chain recombines TRBV7-9 with TRBJ2-5, with D possibly TRBD2 on 5 matching bases. V lost 2 bases to trimming and J lost 4 bases, with 11 bases between them. CDR1 and CDR2 from the germline V gene are SEHNR and FQNEAQ (reference sequence). CDR3 length: 14 residues. The CDR3 reads CASSLLRVGETQYF. CDR3 in DNA: TGTGCCAGCAGCTTATTGAGGGTTGGAGAGACCCAGTACTTC.

This clonotype qualifies as medium-sized. This beta chain is a stray read from a library made for alpha chains; its abundance is not meaningful. The V and J genes are TRBV15 and TRBJ1-1, with a weak D call TRBD1 (5 bases). Germline V gene sequence: CDR1 LNHNV, CDR2 YYDKDF (reference sequence). The V gene lost 1 base and the J gene lost 11 bases, with 11 bases spanning the gap. The CDR3 loop spans 12 amino acids. DNA for the CDR3: TGTGCCACCAGCAGAGTGTGGGGGATGGCTTTCTTT. Translation: CATSRVWGMAFF.

By share, this clonotype ranks as medium-sized. Since the library was made to target alpha chains, this beta chain is a stray read and its abundance is not meaningful. The rearrangement links TRBV10-3 to TRBJ2-7; either TRBD1 or TRBD2 may fit D (6 bases each). The CDR3 covers 16 residues. V lost 0 bases to trimming and J lost 3 bases, with 15 bases between them. The V gene's germline CDR1 is ENHRY and CDR2 SYGVKD. Written as DNA, the CDR3 is TGTGCCATCAGTGAGTCAACGGGGGCGGAGGGCTACGAGCAGTACTTC. This gives the protein CAISESTGAEGYEQYF.

This clonotype was seen repeatedly, ten times or more. Being off target in a library aimed at alpha chains, this beta chain has a size of little meaning. The genes are TRBV27 and TRBJ2-7; TRBD1 agrees at 7 bases. CDR1 and CDR2 (germline): MNHEY, SMNVEV (reference sequence). The CDR3 consists of 15 residues. Unmatched junction bases numbered 10, after V lost 7 bases and J lost 1 base. The CDR3 bases are TGTGCCAGCACCTTGACAGGGATGGGGTCCTACGAGCAGTACTTC. Residues: CASTLTGMGSYEQYF.

This clonotype was counted many times. The library was built for alpha chains, so this beta chain is an off-target read and its size means little. The chain uses TRBV3-1 and TRBJ1-3, with D unresolved. V gave up 0 bases and J gave up 3 bases, with 6 bases separating them. CDR1 and CDR2 from the germline V gene are LGHDT and YNNKEL (reference sequence). This CDR3 contains 14 residues. The CDR3 nucleotides are TGTGCCAGCAGCCAAGAAGGATTTGGAAACACCATATATTTT. Translating gives CASSQEGFGNTIYF.

This clonotype ranks as medium-sized (0.01 to 0.1%). Little can be read into the size of this beta chain, an off-target read in a library designed for alpha chains. V usage is TRBV27 and J usage is TRBJ2-5; 8 bases fit TRBD2. The CDR3 spans 18 residues. The V gene end was trimmed by 3 bases and the J gene end by 1 base; junction bases not matched to a gene: 13. Germline CDR1 and CDR2: MNHEY and SMNVEV (reference sequence). CDR3 sequence (DNA): TGTGCCAGCAGTTTCACCGGACTAGCTTGGGGAGGCCAAGAGACCCAGTACTTC. It encodes CASSFTGLAWGGQETQYF.

By proportion, this clonotype is medium-sized. The library was built for alpha chains, so this beta chain is an off-target read and its size means little. The chain has TRBV6-2 or TRBV6-3 and TRBJ2-3; 10 nucleotides match TRBD2. This CDR3 spans 18 amino acids. V lost 2 bases and J lost 5; bases outside the gene matches: 13. CDR1 is MNHEY and CDR2 is SVGEGT in the germline V gene. This chain's CDR3 is CASSYVWGLAGERDTQYF. CDR3 DNA: TGTGCCAGCAGTTACGTCTGGGGGCTAGCGGGAGAACGAGATACGCAGTATTTT.

By sample fraction, this clonotype is medium-sized (0.01 to 0.1%). As an off-target read in a library built for alpha chains, this beta chain has a frequency of little significance. In nucleotides, the CDR3 is TGTGCCAGCAGCTTCTCGGGGCCCAGCACAGATACGCAGTATTTT. Translating it yields CASSFSGPSTDTQYF. The chain links TRBV11-2 to TRBJ2-3, with D perhaps matching TRBD1 or TRBD2 (5 bases each). Trimming took 3 bases from V and 0 from J, leaving 10 bases between them. Germline CDR1 and CDR2: SGHAT and FQNNGV. The CDR3 spans 15 residues.

This clonotype was observed many times. The library was designed around alpha chains, so this beta chain is a stray read whose abundance carries little weight. V and J are TRBV14 and TRBJ2-1; D gene uncertain. Germline lookup yields CDR1 SGHDN and CDR2 FVKESK. Trimming took off 1 base at V and 7 bases at J, with 2 bases between the two ends. This CDR3 region has 11 residues. CDR3 residues: CASSQGNEQFF. The CDR3, as DNA: TGTGCCAGCAGCCAAGGTAATGAGCAGTTCTTC.

This clonotype is deemed medium-sized. This beta chain is an unintended read in a library built for alpha chains; its size means little. The V call is TRBV28, the J call TRBJ2-7, with D perhaps TRBD1 (5 bases). Deletions cut 8 bases from V and 11 bases from J, with 19 bases between. Per the germline V gene, CDR1 is MDHEN and CDR2 is SYDVKM. CDR3 size: 12 residues. The CDR3 loop reads CASADGQGWKYF. The CDR3 bases are TGTGCCAGCGCGGACGGGCAGGGTTGGAAGTACTTC.

The sample holds many counts of this clonotype. The library was built for alpha chains, so this beta chain is an off-target read and its size means little. V is TRBV4-2 and J is TRBJ2-3; maybe TRBD1 (5 bases). CDR1 and CDR2 (germline): LGHNA, YNFKEQ. V gave up 4 bases and J gave up 2 bases, with 7 bases separating them. The CDR3 covers 13 residues. CDR3 in DNA: TGTGCCAGCAGCCGGGGCAACACAGATACGCAGTATTTT. Translated: CASSRGNTDTQYF.

Only a few counts were recorded for this clonotype. With the library built for alpha chains, this beta chain is off target and its frequency is not meaningful. This sequence joins TRBV6-2 or TRBV6-3 and TRBJ2-7, with D uncertain. The length of the CDR3 is 12 residues. CDR1 MNHEY and CDR2 SVGEGT come from the germline V gene. V shed 6 bases and J shed 0 bases, with 6 bases lying between them. Here the CDR3 DNA reads TGTGCCAGCAGCCGTAGCTCCTACGAGCAGTACGTC. Translation: CASSRSSYEQYV.

This clonotype ranks as medium-sized (0.01 to 0.1%). With the library built for alpha chains, this beta chain is off target and its frequency is not meaningful. The genes are TRBV6-5 and TRBJ2-2; a weak D match, TRBD1 (5 bases). The V and J ends lost 8 bases and 5 bases respectively, with 15 bases between them. CDR1 MNHEY and CDR2 SVGAGI come from the germline V gene. This CDR3 has 14 amino acids. The CDR3 protein is CASASSRDTGELFF. CDR3 sequence (DNA): TGTGCCAGCGCTTCCTCCAGGGATACCGGGGAGCTGTTTTTT.

This clonotype is judged medium-sized. Since the library was made to target alpha chains, this beta chain is a stray read and its abundance is not meaningful. This rearrangement joins TRBV4-2 to TRBJ2-3, with unresolved D. The length of the CDR3 is 13 residues. Trimming shortened V by 1 base and J by 0 bases, and 2 bases separated the two germline ends. The germline CDR1 and CDR2 sequences are LGHNA and YNFKEQ. This CDR3 reads CASSQVSTDTQYF. The CDR3 nucleotides are TGTGCCAGCAGCCAAGTCAGCACAGATACGCAGTATTTT.

This clonotype rates as large (0.1 to 1%). The library was prepared for alpha chains; this beta chain is a stray read, so its frequency means little. The genes are TRBV5-5 and TRBJ2-3, with 12 bases lining up with TRBD2. After removal of 0 bases from V and 9 bases from J, the junction contained 8 bases not matched to a gene. CDR1 is SGHKS, CDR2 YYEKEE, per germline (reference sequence). The CDR3 covers 16 residues. CDR3 bases: TGTGCCAGCAGCTTGGAACTAGCGGGGGGACCGATGACGCAGTATTTT. It is translated as CASSLELAGGPMTQYF.

This clonotype has a count of ten or more. This beta chain lies outside the target of a library built for alpha chains; its clone size means little. The chain is built from TRBV5-1 and TRBJ2-5; 11 bases agree with TRBD2. The CDR3 totals 16 residues. V shed 5 bases and J 2 bases; nucleotides not matched to a gene: 8. Germline-derived CDR1 and CDR2 are SGHRS and YFSETQ. The CDR3 sequence is CASSRTSGGLQETQYF. The CDR3 DNA reads as TGCGCCAGCAGTCGCACTAGCGGGGGACTGCAAGAGACCCAGTACTTC. Full variable domain (remainder filled in from reference TRBV5-1 and TRBJ2-5): KAGVTQTPRYLIKTRGQQVTLSCSPISGHRSVSWYQQTPGQGLQFLFEYFSETQRNKGNFPGRFSGRQFSNSRSEMNVSTLELGDSALYLCASSRTSGGLQETQYFGPGTRLLVL.

This clonotype is medium-sized in the sample. This beta chain is a stray sequence in a library constructed for alpha chains; its clone size is not meaningful. V usage is TRBV7-9 and J usage is TRBJ1-1, with no clear D. Trimming pared 3 bases from V and 5 bases from J, leaving 7 bases between. CDR3 length: 12 amino acids. Germline CDR1 is SEHNR and CDR2 is FQNEAQ (reference sequence). CDR3 nucleotide sequence: TGTGCCAGCAGCTTCGAAGGGACTGAAGCTTTCTTT. It yields the protein CASSFEGTEAFF.

This clonotype is deemed medium-sized. Within a library made for alpha chains, this beta chain is off target, and its count is uninformative. This sequence joins TRBV30 and TRBJ1-2; 11 bases match TRBD1. The V gene end was trimmed by 4 bases and the J gene end by 7 bases; junction bases not matched to a gene: 5. The length of the CDR3 is 13 residues. The germline V gene encodes CDR1 GTSNPN and CDR2 SVGIG (reference sequence). The CDR3 nucleotides are TGTGCCTGGAAGGGACAGGGGGAGAGTGGCTACACCTTC. The encoded protein is CAWKGQGESGYTF.

In its sample, this clonotype is medium-sized. The size of this beta chain means little, since it is a stray read in a library made for alpha chains. This chain joins TRBV3-1 and TRBJ1-5; the D gene is possibly TRBD1 (5 bases). Between the trimmed V and J ends, which lost 1 base and 10 bases, there was a span of 14 bases. The CDR3 covers 14 residues. Germline values: CDR1 LGHDT, CDR2 YNNKEL (reference sequence). The chain's CDR3 is CASSQGTGIPPQHF. In DNA, the CDR3 is TGTGCCAGCAGCCAAGGAACAGGTATCCCTCCCCAGCATTTT. The whole variable domain, filled in from reference TRBV3-1 and TRBJ1-5, reads DTAVSQTPKYLVTQMGNDKSIKCEQNLGHDTMYWYKQDSKKFLKIMFSYNNKELIINETVPNRFSPKSPDKAHLNLHINSLELGDSAVYFCASSQGTGIPPQHFGDGTRLSIL.

This clonotype occurred many times. The size of this beta chain means little, since it is a stray read in a library made for alpha chains. The rearrangement uses TRBV5-5 and TRBJ2-7; 8 bases are a match to TRBD1. Germline loops: CDR1 SGHKS, CDR2 YYEKEE (reference sequence). With 4 bases clipped from V and 3 bases from J, the junction kept 12 bases outside the gene matches. The length of the CDR3 is 16 residues. The CDR3 sequence: CASSPEWTGFGYEQYV. In DNA, the CDR3 is TGTGCCAGCAGCCCCGAATGGACAGGGTTTGGCTACGAGCAGTACGTC.

This clonotype is medium-sized (0.01 to 0.1%) in the sample. This beta chain is an off-target read within a library intended for alpha chains, so its frequency means little. The V and J genes are TRBV12-3 or TRBV12-4 and TRBJ2-1; the match to TRBD1 covers 7 bases. V lost 10 bases and J lost 7; bases outside the gene matches: 13. This CDR3 has 14 amino acids. CDR3 sequence (DNA): TGTGCCACTACCGGTTCGACAGGGCAGAATGAGCAGTTCTTC. It yields the protein CATTGSTGQNEQFF.

This clonotype was seen many times. This beta chain came through as a stray read in a library set up for alpha chains, and its size says little. The chain is built from TRBV24-1 and TRBJ1-1, with 7 bases matching TRBD1. This CDR3 is built from 16 residues. Germline V CDR1 and CDR2: KGHDR, SFDVKD. V was pared by 5 bases and J by 5 bases, with 13 bases of the junction left unmatched. The CDR3 loop is CATSAITETGATEAFF. The CDR3, as DNA: TGTGCCACCAGTGCCATCACCGAAACAGGGGCGACTGAAGCTTTCTTT.

This clonotype was counted ten times or more. This beta chain appears as a stray read in a library generated for alpha chains; its size is not informative. This chain uses TRBV10-3 with TRBJ2-2, with TRBD1 matching over 7 bases. The ends lost 4 bases at V and 3 bases at J; junction bases unmatched: 2. The CDR3 is 14 residues long. The germline gives CDR1 ENHRY, CDR2 SYGVKD. This CDR3 reads CAISAGGDTGELFF. The CDR3 nucleotides are TGTGCCATCAGTGCAGGGGGAGACACCGGGGAGCTGTTTTTT.

Of note for this clonotype: This beta chain is a stray sequence in a library constructed for alpha chains; its clone size is not meaningful. The V and J genes are TRBV18 and TRBJ2-3; perhaps TRBD1 as D (6 bases). The CDR3 covers 15 residues. The germline CDR1 and CDR2 sequences are KGHSH and LQKENI. V was trimmed by 6 bases and J by 1 base, leaving 14 bases between them. CDR3 residues: CASSQGQGGTDTQYF. CDR3 sequence (DNA): TGTGCCAGCTCCCAGGGACAAGGGGGCACAGATACGCAGTATTTT.

The table lists this clonotype with many counts. This beta chain slipped into a library made for alpha chains as a stray read, so its size is not meaningful. The chain joins TRBV7-8 to TRBJ1-2; the D is unclear. The CDR3 totals 15 residues. CDR1 SGHVS and CDR2 FQNEAQ come from the germline V gene. V shed 3 bases and J shed 2 bases, with 13 bases lying between them. CDR3 nucleotide sequence: TGTGCCAGCAGCTTGGAAGGGAGAGGGAACTATGGCTACACCTTC. This translates into CASSLEGRGNYGYTF.